These T cell receptor beta chains were read from a single sample in a study of blood T cell repertoires in COVID-19. The repertoire was sequenced with immunoSEQ multiplex PCR; TCRdb's copy has only in-frame clones and lacks some. Here the sample spans approximately 84,000 clones, about 68% being singletons. The sequenced sample was peripheral blood. Every receptor here comes from a man aged 45-65 years with active or convalescent COVID-19. The CDR3 runs from the conserved cysteine through the conserved F or W. Each record gives: clone size, CDR3 length, V gene, J gene, D gene, CDR3 protein, CDR3 DNA. A D gene is named only where the DNA matches it firmly. Rows give clone size only sometimes, using once, few, many, or a class for an expanded clone.

few	14	TRBV2	TRBJ1-1	.	CASSRTAPNTEAFF	TGTGCCAGCAGTAGAACAGCCCCGAACACTGAAGCTTTCTTT
.	15	TRBV6-5	TRBJ1-6	.	CASSFGGANNSPLHF	TGTGCCAGCAGTTTTGGGGGGGCCAATAATTCACCCCTCCACTTT
.	16	TRBV13	TRBJ2-3	TRBD2	CASSSGWVGRPDTQYF	TGTGCCAGCAGCTCCGGTTGGGTCGGGAGGCCAGATACGCAGTATTTT
once	14	TRBV7-3	TRBJ2-3	.	CASSPRGRLDTQYF	TGTGCCAGCAGCCCAAGGGGTAGGCTAGATACGCAGTATTTT
once	14	TRBV7-2	TRBJ1-5	.	CASSPTGGNQPQHF	TGTGCCAGCAGCCCCACGGGAGGCAATCAGCCCCAGCATTTT
.	14	TRBV6-6	TRBJ1-5	TRBD1	CASSDPGGNQPQHF	TGTGCCAGCAGCGATCCAGGGGGTAATCAGCCCCAGCATTTT
few	14	TRBV6-5	TRBJ2-7	TRBD2	CASWGLAASYEQYF	TGTGCCAGCTGGGGACTAGCGGCTTCCTACGAGCAGTACTTC
.	16	TRBV7-3	TRBJ2-3	.	CASSSLANRNVDTQYF	TGTGCCAGCAGCTCCTTAGCGAACCGGAACGTAGATACGCAGTATTTT
.	10	TRBV6-5	TRBJ2-3	.	CAKTGDTQYF	TGTGCCAAAACGGGAGATACGCAGTATTTT
.	14	TRBV18	TRBJ1-4	.	CASSPRGGDEKLFF	TGTGCCAGCTCACCTCGGGGGGGTGATGAAAAACTGTTTTTT
few	15	TRBV7-6	TRBJ2-2	.	CASSLEAANTGELFF	TGTGCCAGCAGCTTAGAAGCGGCGAACACCGGGGAGCTGTTTTTT
.	14	TRBV14	TRBJ1-2	TRBD1	CASSQRQGPYGYTF	TGTGCCAGCAGCCAACGACAGGGGCCCTATGGCTACACCTTC
once	15	TRBV20-1	TRBJ2-1	TRBD1	CSASLRDRPYNEQFF	TGCAGTGCTAGTCTCCGGGACAGACCCTACAATGAGCAGTTCTTC
.	15	TRBV6-5	TRBJ1-5	.	CASRVRQDSNQPQHF	TGTGCCAGCAGGGTAAGACAAGATAGCAATCAGCCCCAGCATTTT
.	17	TRBV28	TRBJ2-3	TRBD2	CASPPVRAGGQEDTQYF	TGTGCCAGCCCTCCTGTCCGGGCGGGGGGGCAAGAAGATACGCAGTATTTT
.	15	TRBV2	TRBJ2-3	TRBD1	CASSETGGRYDTQYF	TGTGCCAGCAGCGAGACAGGGGGTCGGTATGATACGCAGTATTTT
few	19	TRBV5-1	TRBJ2-1	TRBD2	CASRLTSGGSLSSYNEQFF	TGCGCCAGCAGGTTAACTAGCGGGGGTTCCCTGAGCTCCTACAATGAGCAGTTCTTC
.	12	TRBV5-6	TRBJ2-5	.	CASSWGRGTQYF	TGTGCCAGCAGCTGGGGGCGAGGGACCCAGTACTTC
.	13	TRBV12-3/TRBV12-4	TRBJ1-2	TRBD1	CASGTGGHYGYTF	TGTGCCAGCGGGACAGGGGGCCACTATGGCTACACCTTC
once	15	TRBV27	TRBJ1-4	.	CASSSLGGTEEKLFF	TGTGCCAGCAGTTCACTCGGGGGGACGGAAGAAAAACTGTTTTTT
.	18	TRBV11-2	TRBJ2-1	TRBD1	CASRSPGTGRTSYNEQFF	TGTGCCAGCAGGTCCCCCGGGACAGGGCGAACCTCCTACAATGAGCAGTTCTTC
once	15	TRBV3-1/TRBV3-2	TRBJ2-1	TRBD2	CASSQAGGAYNEQFF	TGTGCCAGCAGCCAAGCGGGGGGGGCCTACAATGAGCAGTTCTTC
.	14	TRBV20-1	TRBJ2-5	TRBD2	CSASVAGGQETQYF	TGCAGTGCTAGTGTAGCGGGGGGTCAAGAGACCCAGTACTTC
.	17	TRBV9	TRBJ2-1	TRBD2	CASSVYRGASGSGEQFF	TGTGCCAGCAGCGTATACCGCGGGGCTAGCGGGTCTGGTGAGCAGTTCTTC
.	17	TRBV27	TRBJ2-5	TRBD1	CASSPFAPIGGAETQYF	TGTGCCAGCAGCCCCTTCGCCCCCATAGGGGGCGCGGAGACCCAGTACTTC
.	14	TRBV7-9	TRBJ2-7	TRBD2	CASRETSGSYEQYF	TGTGCCAGCAGGGAGACTAGCGGTTCCTACGAGCAGTACTTC